Below are 24 T cell receptor beta chains sequenced from a single sample in a study of a mutant IDH1 vaccine in newly diagnosed glioma. Time point described: week 35, safety follow-up. Every single dose of the vaccine, 300 ug of mutant IDH1 20-mer peptide, came with topical imiquimod. Generated by immunoSEQ multiplex PCR, the TCRdb table keeps only in-frame clones and is missing some. The sample lists tens of thousands of clones; around 83% were seen once. Antigens for these TCRs are unknown. Sequenced material: PBMCs, taken from a glioma patient whose treatment included an IDH1 peptide vaccine. These receptors originate from a woman aged 45 to 65 with glioma.

This clone was picked up a small number of times. The chain is built from TRBV6-5 and TRBJ1-1; TRBD1 matches 8 bases. Trimming at V came to 3 bases and at J to 11 bases, leaving 8 bases not matched to a gene. Per germline, CDR1 MNHEY and CDR2 SVGAGI. This CDR3 has 13 amino acids. For the CDR3, the DNA is TGTGCCAGCAGTTATTTGCAGGGGGCGGACGCTTTCTTT. Its translation: CASSYLQGADAFF.

The rearrangement links TRBV5-4 to TRBJ1-6, with a tentative D call TRBD1 (5 bases). The germline gives CDR1 SGHNT, CDR2 YYREEE (reference sequence). V lost 2 bases to trimming and J lost 0 bases, with 12 bases between them. The CDR3 is made up of 17 amino acids. The CDR3 DNA reads as TGTGCCAGCAGCTTTGGGACCGGGAGCTCCTATAATTCACCCCTCCACTTT. Its translation: CASSFGTGSSYNSPLHF.

The genes are TRBV14 and TRBJ2-7, with 7 positions matching TRBD1. Losses at the gene ends were 7 bases for V and 4 bases for J; bases not matched to a gene: 7. This CDR3 is 13 amino acids long. Per the germline V gene, CDR1 is SGHDN and CDR2 is FVKESK. In DNA form, the CDR3 reads TGTGCCAGCACCAGGACAGGCAAGTACGAGCAGTACTTC. This encodes CASTRTGKYEQYF.

The V gene is TRBV28, the J gene TRBJ2-3; TRBD2 is a possible D gene (7 bases). Germline CDR1 is MDHEN and CDR2 is SYDVKM. The CDR3 consists of 15 residues. The V end was cut by 5 bases, the J end by 3 bases, with 15 bases between. CDR3 bases: TGTGCCAGCAGTCCCGGGGGGCCTCCTACAGATACGCAGTATTTT. It translates to CASSPGGPPTDTQYF. The full variable domain, with the rest looked up from reference TRBV28 and TRBJ2-3, is DVKVTQSSRYLVKRTGEKVFLECVQDMDHENMFWYRQDPGLGLRLIYFSYDVKMKEKGDIPEGYSVSREKKERFSLILESASTNQTSMYLCASSPGGPPTDTQYFGPGTRLTVL.

The chain recombines TRBV19 with TRBJ1-5; 7 positions agree with TRBD1. The V gene end was trimmed by 0 bases and the J gene end by 4 bases; junction bases not matched to a gene: 9. The germline V gene encodes CDR1 LNHDA and CDR2 SQIVND (reference sequence). CDR3 length: 17 residues. The DNA of the CDR3 is TGTGCCAGTAGTATAGACCCCGGACAGGCACTAAATCAGCCCCAGCATTTT. Its translation is CASSIDPGQALNQPQHF. The variable domain in full, completed from reference TRBV19 and TRBJ1-5, reads DGGITQSPKYLFRKEGQNVTLSCEQNLNHDAMYWYRQDPGQGLRLIYYSQIVNDFQKGDIAEGYSVSREKKESFPLTVTSAQKNPTAFYLCASSIDPGQALNQPQHFGDGTRLSIL.

This clone was observed once. This chain connects TRBV5-1 to TRBJ2-7; the match to TRBD1 covers 8 bases. CDR1 and CDR2 (germline): SGHRS, YFSETQ. Trimming at V came to 3 bases and at J to 3 bases, leaving 8 bases not matched to a gene. The CDR3 is made up of 15 amino acids. This CDR3 is CASSSGGQGSYEQYF. CDR3 bases: TGCGCCAGCAGCTCGGGTGGACAGGGTAGCTACGAGCAGTACTTC.

The chain has TRBV21-1 and TRBJ2-6; TRBD1, as called in the table, went unchecked against the DNA. TRBV21-1 corresponds to a pseudogene. CDR3 length: 18 residues. CDR3 residues: CASSLRGQGDSGANVLTF. The DNA of the CDR3 is TGTGCCAGCAGCTTACGAGGACAGGGTGACTCTGGGGCCAACGTCCTGACTTTC.

This clone was picked up a small number of times. The chain couples TRBV5-5 to TRBJ1-1; D might be TRBD1 (5 bases). The length of the CDR3 is 13 residues. Between the trimmed V and J ends, which lost 6 bases and 4 bases, there was a span of 13 bases. Germline CDR1 and CDR2: SGHKS and YYEKEE (reference sequence). CDR3 protein: CASTTNTGTEAFF. The CDR3 DNA follows: TGTGCCAGCACCACAAATACAGGCACTGAAGCTTTCTTT.

The chain uses TRBV6-5 and TRBJ1-1; D gene unclear. This CDR3 spans 13 amino acids. Trimming took 4 bases from V and 1 from J, leaving 7 bases between them. Germline CDR1 reads MNHEY; CDR2 reads SVGAGI. The CDR3 DNA reads TGTGCCAGCAGTTTTAACAAGAACACTGAAGCTTTCTTT. This translates into CASSFNKNTEAFF.

V is TRBV25-1 and J is TRBJ2-5; D call uncertain. The CDR3 extends over 13 amino acids. The germline V and J ends were trimmed by 8 bases and 5 bases, with 15 bases remaining between them. Germline CDR1 is MGHDK and CDR2 is SYGVNS. CDR3 DNA: TGTGCCAGCTCAAGAAGGTCCGGGGAGACCCAGTACTTC. The encoded protein is CASSRRSGETQYF.

This clone was counted a single time. The CDR3 nucleotides are TGTGCCAGCCGCGGGGGCAATCAGCCCCAGCATTTT. As protein: CASRGGNQPQHF. This rearrangement joins TRBV6-1 to TRBJ1-5; D gene unclear. V was shortened by 8 bases and J by 2 bases, with 7 bases between the two germline ends. The CDR3 extends over 12 amino acids. The germline V gene encodes CDR1 MNHNS and CDR2 SASEGT.

The V and J genes are TRBV9 and TRBJ2-6; a weak D match, TRBD1 (5 bases). Between the trimmed V and J ends, which lost 0 bases and 2 bases, there was a span of 12 bases. The CDR3 has 17 amino acids. Germline loops: CDR1 SGDLS, CDR2 YYNGEE. The CDR3 loop is CASSVDRGRAGANVLTF. The CDR3 region has the DNA TGTGCCAGCAGCGTAGATAGGGGTAGGGCTGGGGCCAACGTCCTGACTTTC.

This clone has a single count. CDR3 DNA: TGTGCTCGTAGTATGGGGGGGGGCAGCAATCAGCCCCAGCATTTT. It codes for CARSMGGGSNQPQHF. The chain has TRBV12-5 and TRBJ1-5; tentative D call: TRBD1 (6 bases). The germline V and J ends were trimmed by 11 bases and 1 base, with 18 bases remaining between them. Per germline, CDR1 LGHNT and CDR2 FRNRAP. The CDR3 runs 15 residues.

The chain uses TRBV7-2 and TRBJ2-7; D not certain. Trimming pared 1 base from V and 2 bases from J, leaving 12 bases between. The CDR3 length is 15 residues. CDR1 and CDR2 from the germline V gene are SGHTA and FQGNSA. The CDR3 region is CASSLESGGTYEQYF. For the CDR3, the DNA is TGTGCCAGCAGCTTAGAGTCGGGCGGAACCTACGAGCAGTACTTC.

This clone appeared a few times. The gene calls are TRBV6-1 and TRBJ2-7; 9 positions match TRBD1. The CDR3 loop spans 13 amino acids. Germline-derived CDR1 and CDR2 are MNHNS and SASEGT. Losses at the gene ends were 8 bases for V and 11 bases for J; bases not matched to a gene: 13. The CDR3 DNA reads as TGTGCCAGCGCTCTTACACCGGGACAGGGAGAGTACTTC. Its translation: CASALTPGQGEYF.

This chain connects TRBV18 to TRBJ1-1, with a tentative D call TRBD1 (6 bases). There are 15 residues in the CDR3. The germline V and J ends were trimmed by 3 bases and 2 bases, with 13 bases remaining between them. Germline-derived CDR1 and CDR2 are KGHSH and LQKENI. DNA of the CDR3: TGTGCCAGCTCACCTCGACAGGTTGCAAACACTGAAGCTTTCTTT. Translating it yields CASSPRQVANTEAFF.

This chain uses TRBV4-1 with TRBJ2-7; TRBD1 matches 7 bases. Looked up from germline, CDR1 is MGHRA and CDR2 is YSYEKL. Unmatched junction bases numbered 5, after V lost 2 bases and J lost 1 base. There are 15 residues in the CDR3. The chain's CDR3 is CASSQLGDRSYEQYF. CDR3 nucleotides: TGCGCCAGCAGCCAATTGGGGGACAGATCCTACGAGCAGTACTTC.

The chain carries TRBV14 and TRBJ1-1; 7 nucleotides match TRBD1. Trimming removed 0 bases from V and 4 bases from J; junction bases left unmatched: 5. Germline V gene data show CDR1 as SGHDN and CDR2 as FVKESK. The CDR3 consists of 15 residues. The CDR3 is CASSQEAGGVTEAFF. CDR3 coding DNA: TGTGCCAGCAGCCAAGAGGCAGGGGGTGTCACTGAAGCTTTCTTT.

This chain's CDR3 is CASSVKDGELFF. In nucleotides, the CDR3 is TGTGCCAGCAGCGTAAAGGACGGGGAGCTGTTTTTT. This chain connects TRBV9 to TRBJ2-2, with unresolved D. Germline CDR1 reads SGDLS; CDR2 reads YYNGEE. The CDR3 sequence is 12 residues long. Trimming pared 1 base from V and 7 bases from J, leaving 5 bases between.

The chain has TRBV2 and TRBJ1-5; D is ambiguous. Germline-derived CDR1 and CDR2 are SNHLY and FYNNEI. V shed 4 bases and J shed 4 bases, with 11 bases lying between them. The CDR3 covers 14 residues. The chain's CDR3 is CASSVVKGNQPQHF. The CDR3 nucleotides are TGTGCCAGCAGTGTCGTTAAGGGTAATCAGCCCCAGCATTTT. The full variable domain, completed using reference TRBV2 and TRBJ1-5, is EPEVTQTPSHQVTQMGQEVILRCVPISNHLYFYWYRQILGQKVEFLVSFYNNEISEKSEIFDDQFSVERPDGSNFTLKIRSTKLEDSAMYFCASSVVKGNQPQHFGDGTRLSIL.

The sample holds one count of this clone. The gene calls are TRBV20-1 and TRBJ2-7, with D perhaps assigned TRBD1 or TRBD2 (6 bases each). The V gene's germline CDR1 is DFQATT and CDR2 SNEGSKA (reference sequence). Deletions cut 8 bases from V and 5 bases from J, with 13 bases between. The CDR3 runs 11 residues. The CDR3 nucleotides are TGCAGTTTTGCCGGGGGCGACGAGCAGTACTTC. Translation: CSFAGGDEQYF.

V is TRBV4-1 and J is TRBJ2-7, with D perhaps TRBD2 (5 bases). V was clipped by 3 bases and J by 2 bases, with 17 bases between them. Germline V gene lookup returns CDR1 MGHRA and CDR2 YSYEKL. There are 16 residues in the CDR3. The CDR3 DNA reads TGCGCCAGCAGCCAGTCCCCTCGGGGATCCACCTACGAGCAGTACTTC. Encoded protein: CASSQSPRGSTYEQYF.

This clone showed up just a few times. V usage is TRBV28 and J usage is TRBJ1-5, with no clear D. The V gene lost 3 bases and the J gene lost 4 bases, with 10 bases spanning the gap. Germline V lookup: CDR1 MDHEN, CDR2 SYDVKM. The CDR3 totals 14 residues. The CDR3 sequence: CASSFFGENQPQHF. The CDR3 DNA reads TGTGCCAGCAGTTTCTTCGGAGAAAATCAGCCCCAGCATTTT. Drawing the rest from reference TRBV28 and TRBJ1-5, the complete variable domain is DVKVTQSSRYLVKRTGEKVFLECVQDMDHENMFWYRQDPGLGLRLIYFSYDVKMKEKGDIPEGYSVSREKKERFSLILESASTNQTSMYLCASSFFGENQPQHFGDGTRLSIL.

This clone was seen more than once but under ten times. V and J are TRBV6-5 and TRBJ1-5; D gene unclear. Trimming shortened V by 2 bases and J by 9 bases, and 11 bases separated the two germline ends. The germline CDR1 and CDR2 sequences are MNHEY and SVGAGI. This CDR3 comprises 13 residues. The CDR3 DNA is TGTGCCAGCAGTTACCAGCAGAACCTGCCCCAGCATTTT. Amino acids: CASSYQQNLPQHF.